A single sample is the source of the 27 T cell receptor beta chains below, sequenced in a study of vaccination and CD4 T cells after COVID-19. These receptors have no identified antigens. As for treatment: roughly ten-day PBMC culture with coronavirus spike peptide pools or control peptides (ViraFEST assay). Cultured CD4+ T-cell DNA underwent Oncomine TCR Beta short-read sequencing. One entry per CDR3 protein, called by TCRdb with MiXCR from the PCR reads. The profile shows roughly 20,000 distinct CDR3 sequences, 70% of them singletons. The source material was CD4+ T cells from blood, cultured in vitro. The receptors were sampled from a human donor who had recovered from COVID-19.

This rearrangement joins TRBV27 to TRBJ2-5; 15 nucleotides line up with TRBD2. CDR3 length: 17 residues. Trimming removed 5 bases from V and 5 bases from J; junction bases left unmatched: 9. Germline-derived CDR1 and CDR2 are MNHEY and SMNVEV (reference sequence). CDR3 DNA sequence: TGTGCCAGCAGTCTCCTTGGACTAGCGGGAGGGGTCGAGACCCAGTACTTC. Encoded protein: CASSLLGLAGGVETQYF.

On this clonotype itself: One end of the junction is discordant with germline, which a read error may explain. The J gene is TRBJ2-2, the V gene TRBV7-7; TRBD1 is a possible D gene (5 bases). Germline V gene data show CDR1 as SSHAT and CDR2 as FNYEAQ (reference sequence). The CDR3 spans 12 residues. CDR3 sequence (DNA): TGTGCTAGCAGCTCAGGGATCGGGGAGCTGTTTTTT. Its protein is CASSSGIGELFF. Supplemented by reference TRBV7-7 and TRBJ2-2, the full variable domain reads GAGVSQSPRYKVTKRGQDVTLRCDPISSHATLYWYQQALGQGPEFLTYFNYEAQPDKSGLPSDRFSAERPEGSISTLTIQRTEQRDSAMYRCASSSGIGELFFGEGSRLTVL.

The chain is built from TRBV18 and TRBJ2-5; D gene ambiguous. V gave up 4 bases and J gave up 2 bases, with 5 bases separating them. Germline V lookup: CDR1 KGHSH, CDR2 LQKENI. The CDR3 contains 12 residues. CDR3 loop: CASSHQQETQYF. The CDR3 DNA is TGTGCCAGCTCACACCAACAAGAGACCCAGTACTTC.

V is TRBV6-5 and J is TRBJ1-2; TRBD1 matches 12 bases. With 2 bases clipped from V and 7 bases from J, the junction kept 5 bases outside the gene matches. The CDR3 spans 15 residues. In germline, CDR1 is MNHEY, CDR2 SVGAGI. Written as DNA, the CDR3 is TGTGCCAGCAGTTACCAGGGACAGGGGGCGGTTGGCTACACCTTC. It translates to CASSYQGQGAVGYTF.

Only a few counts were recorded for this clonotype. The gene calls are TRBV25-1 and TRBJ1-5; D remains unclear. This CDR3 has 14 residues. CDR1 MGHDK and CDR2 SYGVNS come from the germline V gene. Trimming pared 3 bases from V and 2 bases from J, leaving 8 bases between. The CDR3 reads CASSEGGGNQPQHF. The CDR3 coding sequence is TGTGCCAGCAGTGAGGGTGGGGGCAATCAGCCCCAGCATTTT.

The chain recombines TRBV6-2 or TRBV6-3 with TRBJ1-2, with TRBD1 identical over 8 bases. Germline-derived CDR1 and CDR2 are MNHEY and SVGEGT. Germline trimming cut 5 bases from V and 0 bases from J; bases unmatched to any gene: 5. CDR3 size: 15 residues. This CDR3 is CASSRTGTTNYGYTF. The CDR3 nucleotides read TGTGCCAGCAGTAGGACAGGGACTACTAACTATGGCTACACCTTC.

This chain connects TRBV7-2 to TRBJ2-5, with D perhaps given as TRBD1 or TRBD2 (6 bases each). From germline, CDR1 is SGHTA and CDR2 FQGNSA. CDR3 length equals 15 residues. V dropped 3 bases and J dropped 5 bases, with 16 bases sitting between them. CDR3 sequence: CASSLGGRRPETQYF. The CDR3 DNA reads TGTGCCAGCAGCTTGGGGGGCAGGCGTCCTGAGACCCAGTACTTC.

J is TRBJ2-7 and V is TRBV7-2; D is undetermined. Germline V CDR1 and CDR2: SGHTA, FQGNSA. V was clipped by 4 bases and J by 2 bases, with 6 bases between them. This CDR3 has 12 amino acids. CDR3 sequence reads: CASSSGPYEQYF. The CDR3 nucleotides read TGTGCCAGCAGCTCCGGGCCCTACGAGCAGTACTTC.

This clonotype showed up just a few times. This rearrangement joins TRBV6-5 to TRBJ1-5, with unresolved D. V was clipped by 3 bases and J by 4 bases, with 7 bases between them. Germline V gene sequence: CDR1 MNHEY, CDR2 SVGAGI. This CDR3 is 13 amino acids long. CDR3 in DNA: TGTGCCAGCAGTTATTTGGTAAATCAGCCCCAGCATTTT. Translated: CASSYLVNQPQHF.

The rearrangement uses TRBV7-2 and TRBJ1-3, with D unresolved. Germline V gene sequence: CDR1 SGHTA, CDR2 FQGNSA. This CDR3 is 17 amino acids long. Trimming took 5 bases from V and 1 from J, leaving 18 bases between them. CDR3 coding DNA: TGTGCCAGCAGCCTTACGGACGCGGTATTTTCTGGAAACACCATATATTTT. Translation gives CASSLTDAVFSGNTIYF. Variable domain in full (rest from reference TRBV7-2 and TRBJ1-3): GAGVSQSPSNKVTEKGKDVELRCDPISGHTALYWYRQSLGQGLEFLIYFQGNSAPDKSGLPSDRFSAERTGGSVSTLTIQRTQQEDSAVYLCASSLTDAVFSGNTIYFGEGSWLTVV.

The chain uses TRBV7-2 and TRBJ1-2, with D uncertain. This CDR3 has 13 residues. Germline loops: CDR1 SGHTA, CDR2 FQGNSA. The germline V and J ends were trimmed by 3 bases and 2 bases, with 7 bases remaining between them. The CDR3: CASSLAQNYGYTF. The CDR3 DNA sequence: TGTGCCAGCAGCTTGGCACAGAACTATGGCTACACCTTC.

A single count supports this clonotype. This chain uses TRBV20-1 with TRBJ1-6; D is perhaps TRBD1 (6 bases). Germline CDR1 DFQATT, CDR2 SNEGSKA (reference sequence). The CDR3 spans 16 residues. V lost 3 bases, J lost 5 bases, and 17 bases lay in between. The CDR3: CSARDPNGGHNSPLHF. CDR3 bases: TGCAGTGCTAGGGATCCCAACGGGGGGCATAATTCACCCCTCCACTTT.

The J gene is TRBJ2-1, the V gene TRBV20-1; the D is unclear. Trimming shortened V by 3 bases and J by 2 bases, and 20 bases separated the two germline ends. The CDR3 extends over 17 amino acids. CDR1 is DFQATT, CDR2 SNEGSKA, per germline (reference sequence). CDR3 coding DNA: TGCAGTGCTAGTAACCCCGTCCTCCTCAGCACCTACAATGAGCAGTTCTTC. Encoded protein: CSASNPVLLSTYNEQFF.

V usage is TRBV7-9 and J usage is TRBJ1-3, with 9 bases that match TRBD1. From germline, CDR1 is SEHNR and CDR2 FQNEAQ (reference sequence). Unmatched junction bases numbered 2, after V lost 0 bases and J lost 5 bases. The length of the CDR3 is 15 residues. This CDR3 reads CASSLAGTGRNTIYF. CDR3 in DNA: TGTGCCAGCAGCTTAGCCGGGACAGGGAGAAACACCATATATTTT. Full variable domain (remainder filled in from reference TRBV7-9 and TRBJ1-3): DTGVSQNPRHKITKRGQNVTFRCDPISEHNRLYWYRQTLGQGPEFLTYFQNEAQLEKSRLLSDRFSAERPKGSFSTLEIQRTEQGDSAMYLCASSLAGTGRNTIYFGEGSWLTVV.

This chain joins TRBV20-1 and TRBJ1-1, with D possibly matching TRBD1 (6 bases). The CDR3 has 14 residues. The V gene lost 5 bases and the J gene lost 0 bases, with 13 bases spanning the gap. Germline CDR1 is DFQATT and CDR2 is SNEGSKA (reference sequence). The CDR3 DNA reads TGCAGTGCTTGGACAGCGGGATTGAACACTGAAGCTTTCTTT. It codes for CSAWTAGLNTEAFF.

This chain links TRBV7-2 with TRBJ1-5; TRBD1 aligns across 7 bases. Per germline, CDR1 SGHTA and CDR2 FQGNSA. The J segment lost 3 bases and the V segment lost 3 bases, leaving 2 bases of the junction unmatched. The CDR3 contains 14 residues. As DNA, the CDR3 is TGTGCCAGCAGCTTGACAGGGTACAATCAGCCCCAGCATTTT. Translation: CASSLTGYNQPQHF.

This chain uses TRBV28 with TRBJ2-7; a weak D match, TRBD2 (5 bases). Germline V gene sequence: CDR1 MDHEN, CDR2 SYDVKM. Trimming removed 4 bases from V and 3 bases from J, with 10 bases in between. This CDR3 is built from 13 residues. The CDR3 DNA sequence: TGTGCCAGCAGTTACGGGAACTACTACGAGCAGTACTTC. Its protein is CASSYGNYYEQYF. The full variable domain, its missing parts supplied by reference TRBV28 and TRBJ2-7, is DVKVTQSSRYLVKRTGEKVFLECVQDMDHENMFWYRQDPGLGLRLIYFSYDVKMKEKGDIPEGYSVSREKKERFSLILESASTNQTSMYLCASSYGNYYEQYFGPGTRLTVT.

This rearrangement joins TRBV15 to TRBJ1-1; weak D call: TRBD1 (6 bases). V dropped 5 bases and J dropped 1 base, with 17 bases sitting between them. The CDR3 has 16 residues. Germline CDR1 LNHNV, CDR2 YYDKDF (reference sequence). For the CDR3, the DNA is TGTGCCACCAGCCCCCGATGGGGAGGGGGGAACACTGAAGCTTTCTTT. This translates into CATSPRWGGGNTEAFF.

The gene calls are TRBV12-3 or TRBV12-4 and TRBJ1-2; TRBD1 aligns across 7 bases. This CDR3 region has 14 residues. The trim removed 1 base at V and 5 bases at J, leaving 4 bases unmatched. CDR3 residues: CASSLDRGKYGYTF. The CDR3 DNA is TGTGCCAGCAGTTTAGACAGGGGCAAATATGGCTACACCTTC.

This clonotype was detected only a few times. The chain links TRBV10-1 to TRBJ2-7, with 8 bases matching TRBD1. From germline, CDR1 is WNHNN and CDR2 SYGVQD (reference sequence). Germline trimming cut 0 bases from V and 2 bases from J; bases unmatched to any gene: 6. There are 16 residues in the CDR3. In DNA form, the CDR3 reads TGCGCCAGCAGTGAGTCGATTGGGACAGGAGCCTACGAGCAGTACTTC. Its translation: CASSESIGTGAYEQYF.

This chain joins TRBV7-9 and TRBJ2-1; 9 positions match TRBD2. The junction had 11 bases not matched to a gene; V was cut back by 5 bases and J by 9 bases. The CDR3 spans 15 residues. The V gene's germline CDR1 is SEHNR and CDR2 FQNEAQ (reference sequence). CDR3 amino acids: CASSTRGGEGIEQFF. CDR3 coding DNA: TGTGCCAGCAGCACCCGCGGGGGGGAGGGTATTGAGCAGTTCTTC.

J is TRBJ2-1 and V is TRBV6-1, with 13 bases that match TRBD2. CDR3 length equals 17 residues. V shed 11 bases, J shed 0 bases, and the junction held 10 bases outside the gene matches. Germline assignment: CDR1 MNHNS and CDR2 SASEGT. In DNA, the CDR3 is TGTGCCGGGGGGGGACTAGCGGGGTTCGGCTCCTACAATGAGCAGTTCTTC. It codes for CAGGGLAGFGSYNEQFF.

The chain couples TRBV7-2 to TRBJ1-5; D possibly corresponds to TRBD1 (6 bases). The germline CDR1 and CDR2 sequences are SGHTA and FQGNSA. The ends were cut back, 4 bases at V and 7 bases at J, with 14 bases in the middle. The CDR3 totals 14 residues. Here the CDR3 reads CASSYGGAWQPQHF. The CDR3 DNA reads as TGTGCCAGCAGCTATGGGGGGGCATGGCAGCCCCAGCATTTT.

This chain links TRBV6-5 with TRBJ2-5, with D uncertain. Germline V gene data show CDR1 as MNHEY and CDR2 as SVGAGI. Trimming stripped 2 bases from V and 7 bases from J, with 11 bases between. CDR3 length: 13 residues. CDR3 DNA sequence: TGTGCCAGCAGTTACGAGTCCCTCGGGACCCAGTACTTC. Amino acid sequence: CASSYESLGTQYF.

The chain uses TRBV2 and TRBJ1-5; no firm D call. Per germline, CDR1 SNHLY and CDR2 FYNNEI. The CDR3 length is 14 residues. The V and J ends lost 5 bases and 1 base respectively, with 9 bases between them. Here the CDR3 reads CASSTMGSNQPQHF. Here the CDR3 DNA reads TGTGCCAGCAGTACGATGGGGAGCAATCAGCCCCAGCATTTT.

The V call is TRBV7-2, the J call TRBJ1-5; D may be TRBD1 (5 bases). Per the germline V gene, CDR1 is SGHTA and CDR2 is FQGNSA. V was clipped by 8 bases and J by 4 bases, with 12 bases between them. This CDR3 comprises 13 residues. This CDR3 is CASGDRPNQPQHF. The CDR3 coding sequence is TGTGCCAGCGGGGACCGTCCAAATCAGCCCCAGCATTTT.

The rearrangement links TRBV7-2 to TRBJ2-1; the match to TRBD2 covers 11 bases. Germline V lookup: CDR1 SGHTA, CDR2 FQGNSA. V shed 5 bases and J 12 bases; nucleotides not matched to a gene: 12. The CDR3 loop spans 15 amino acids. This chain's CDR3 is CASSKLTTSGTRQFF. Here the CDR3 DNA reads TGTGCCAGCAGCAAACTCACGACTAGCGGGACTCGGCAGTTCTTC.